This T cell receptor beta chain is from a study of CD8 T cells in Susac syndrome. RNA in amounts of about 0.45 to 1 ug was reverse transcribed with random hexamers. MiXCR, applied by TCRdb to the immunoSEQ multiplex PCR reads, yields one record per CDR3 protein. The table has around 80,000 distinct CDR3 sequences, around 90% seen once. The CDR3 is 15 residues long. V was cut by 0 bases and J by 1 base, with 9 bases left in between. The germline gives CDR1 LGHDT, CDR2 YNNKEL (reference sequence). CD8+ and CD4+ T cells circulating in blood were sequenced for TCR beta. V and J are TRBV3-1 and TRBJ1-1, with D tentatively TRBD1 (5 bases). The sample comprised CD8+ T cells from PBMCs. The TCR was taken from a human donor with multiple sclerosis. CDR3 DNA: TGTGCCAGCAGCCAAGATCCAGGGACGAACACTGAAGCTTTCTTT. It encodes CASSQDPGTNTEAFF.